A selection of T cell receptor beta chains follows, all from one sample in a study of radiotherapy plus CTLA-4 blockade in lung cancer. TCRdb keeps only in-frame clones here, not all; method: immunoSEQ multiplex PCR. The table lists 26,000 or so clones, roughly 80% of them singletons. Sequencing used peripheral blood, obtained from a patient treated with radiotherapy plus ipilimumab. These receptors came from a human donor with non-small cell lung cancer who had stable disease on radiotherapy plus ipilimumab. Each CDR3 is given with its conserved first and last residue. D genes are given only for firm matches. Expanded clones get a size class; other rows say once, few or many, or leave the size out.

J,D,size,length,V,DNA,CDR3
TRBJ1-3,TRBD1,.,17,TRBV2,TGTGCCAGCAGTGAAGAACCGGCAGGGGGCCCTGGAAACACCATATATTTT,CASSEEPAGGPGNTIYF
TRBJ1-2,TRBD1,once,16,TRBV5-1,TGCGCCAGCACCGGGGGACAGACTTCCAGAAACTATGGCTACACCTTC,CASTGGQTSRNYGYTF
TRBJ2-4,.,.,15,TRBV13,TGTGCCAGCAGCTTAGGGAAGGGAGCCAAAAACATTCAGTACTTC,CASSLGKGAKNIQYF
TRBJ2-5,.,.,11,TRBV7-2,TGTGCCAGCAGCTTCAAAGAGACCCAGTACTTC,CASSFKETQYF
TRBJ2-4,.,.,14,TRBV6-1,TGTGCCAGCAGTTATGGGCTAGCCAAAAACATTCAGTACTTC,CASSYGLAKNIQYF
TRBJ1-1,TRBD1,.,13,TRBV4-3,TGCGCCAGCAGCCAAGCCGGACAGGGTGAAGCTTTCTTT,CASSQAGQGEAFF
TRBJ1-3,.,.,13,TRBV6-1,TGTGCCAGCAGTGGGGTCTCTGGAAACACCATATATTTT,CASSGVSGNTIYF
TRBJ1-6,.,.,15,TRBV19,TGTGCCAGTAGTGGCGCTACCGGGGGTAATTCACCCCTCCACTTT,CASSGATGGNSPLHF
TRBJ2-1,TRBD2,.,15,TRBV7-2,TGTGCCAGCAGCTTAAGCGGGGGGGGATACAATGAGCAGTTCTTC,CASSLSGGGYNEQFF
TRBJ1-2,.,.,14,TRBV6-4,TGTGCCAGCAGTTTAGTAGGCGGGCGCTATGGCTACACCTTC,CASSLVGGRYGYTF
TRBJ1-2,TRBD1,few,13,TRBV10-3,TGTGCCATCAGTGGGGGAGGGACAGTCGACTACACCTTC,CAISGGGTVDYTF
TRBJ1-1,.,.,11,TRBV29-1,TGCAGCGTTGGAGGGAGGACTGAAGCTTTCTTT,CSVGGRTEAFF
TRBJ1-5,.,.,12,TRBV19,TGTGCCAGTAGTATGAGAAATCAGCCCCAGCATTTT,CASSMRNQPQHF
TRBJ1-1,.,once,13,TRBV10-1,TGCGCCAGCAGTAGGGACGGAAACACTGAAGCTTTCTTT,CASSRDGNTEAFF
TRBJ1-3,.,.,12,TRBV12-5,TGTGCTAGTGGTTTGGTGGGGGGCACCATATATTTT,CASGLVGGTIYF